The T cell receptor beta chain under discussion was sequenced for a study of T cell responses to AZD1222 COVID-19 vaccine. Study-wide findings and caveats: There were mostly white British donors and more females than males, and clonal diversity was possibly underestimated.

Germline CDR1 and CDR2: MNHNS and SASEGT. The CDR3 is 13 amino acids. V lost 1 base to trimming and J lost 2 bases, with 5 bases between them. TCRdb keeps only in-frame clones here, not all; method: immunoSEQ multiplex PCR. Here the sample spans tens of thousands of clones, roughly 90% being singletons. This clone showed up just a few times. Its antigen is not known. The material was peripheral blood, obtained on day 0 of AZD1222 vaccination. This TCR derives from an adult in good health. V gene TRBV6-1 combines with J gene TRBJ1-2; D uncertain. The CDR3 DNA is TGTGCCAGCAGTGAAGGGATGAACTATGGCTACACCTTC. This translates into CASSEGMNYGYTF.